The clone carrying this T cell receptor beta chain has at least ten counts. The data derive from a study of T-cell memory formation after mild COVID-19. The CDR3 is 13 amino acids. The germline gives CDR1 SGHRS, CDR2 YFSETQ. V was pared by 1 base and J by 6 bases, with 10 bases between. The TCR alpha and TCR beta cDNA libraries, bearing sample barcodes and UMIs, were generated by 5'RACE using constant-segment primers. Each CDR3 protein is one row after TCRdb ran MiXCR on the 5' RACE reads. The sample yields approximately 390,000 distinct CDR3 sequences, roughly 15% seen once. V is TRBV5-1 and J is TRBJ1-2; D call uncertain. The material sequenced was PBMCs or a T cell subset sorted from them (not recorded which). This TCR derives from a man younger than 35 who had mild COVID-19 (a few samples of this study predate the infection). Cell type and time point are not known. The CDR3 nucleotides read TGCGCCAGCAGCTTGCAAGGGCGGGATGGCTACACCTTC. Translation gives CASSLQGRDGYTF.